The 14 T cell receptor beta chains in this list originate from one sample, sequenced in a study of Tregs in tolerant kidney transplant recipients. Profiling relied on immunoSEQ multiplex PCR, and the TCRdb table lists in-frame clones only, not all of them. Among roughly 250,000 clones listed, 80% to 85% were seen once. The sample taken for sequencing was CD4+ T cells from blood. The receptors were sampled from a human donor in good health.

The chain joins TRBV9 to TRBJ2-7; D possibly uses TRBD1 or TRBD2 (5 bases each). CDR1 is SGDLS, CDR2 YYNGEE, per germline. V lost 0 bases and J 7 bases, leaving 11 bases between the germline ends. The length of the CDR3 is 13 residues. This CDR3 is CASSVVEGYEQYF. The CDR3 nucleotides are TGTGCCAGCAGCGTAGTAGAGGGGTATGAGCAGTACTTC.

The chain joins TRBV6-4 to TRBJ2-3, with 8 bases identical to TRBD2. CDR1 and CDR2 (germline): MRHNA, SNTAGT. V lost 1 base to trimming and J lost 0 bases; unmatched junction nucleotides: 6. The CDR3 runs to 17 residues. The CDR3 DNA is TGTGCCAGCAGTGACTTCTTGGGACTAGGAAGCACAGATACGCAGTATTTT. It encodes CASSDFLGLGSTDTQYF.

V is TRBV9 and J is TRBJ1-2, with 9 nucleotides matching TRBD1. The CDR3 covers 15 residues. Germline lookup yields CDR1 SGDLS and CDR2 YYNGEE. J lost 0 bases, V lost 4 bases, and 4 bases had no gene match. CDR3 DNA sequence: TGTGCCAGCAGCACAAGGACAGGGGCTAACTATGGCTACACCTTC. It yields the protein CASSTRTGANYGYTF.

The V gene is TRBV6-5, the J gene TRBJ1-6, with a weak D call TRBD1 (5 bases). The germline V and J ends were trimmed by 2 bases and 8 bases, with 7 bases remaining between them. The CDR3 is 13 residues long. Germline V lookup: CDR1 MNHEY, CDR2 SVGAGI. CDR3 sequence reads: CASSYQGYSPLHF. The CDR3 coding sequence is TGTGCCAGCAGTTACCAGGGATATTCACCCCTCCACTTT.

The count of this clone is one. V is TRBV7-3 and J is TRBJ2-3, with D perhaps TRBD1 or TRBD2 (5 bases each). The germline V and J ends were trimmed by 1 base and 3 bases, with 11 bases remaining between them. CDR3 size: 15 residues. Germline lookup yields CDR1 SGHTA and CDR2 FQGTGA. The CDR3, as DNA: TGTGCCAGCAGCTTAAGTGGCAGGGAGACAGATACGCAGTATTTT. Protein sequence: CASSLSGRETDTQYF.

CDR3 sequence reads: CASSQTRHAGELFF. The DNA of the CDR3 is TGTGCCAGCAGCCAAACTCGACACGCCGGGGAGCTGTTTTTT. This chain uses TRBV14 with TRBJ2-2; D is undetermined. Deletions cut 2 bases from V and 6 bases from J, with 10 bases between. The CDR3 sequence is 14 residues long. Germline CDR1 and CDR2: SGHDN and FVKESK.

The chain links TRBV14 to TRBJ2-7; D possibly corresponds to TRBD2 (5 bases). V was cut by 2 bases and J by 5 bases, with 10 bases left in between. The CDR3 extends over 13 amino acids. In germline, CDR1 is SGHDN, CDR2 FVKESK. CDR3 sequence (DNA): TGTGCCAGCAGCCAACGGGGTTCCCACGAGCAGTACTTC. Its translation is CASSQRGSHEQYF.

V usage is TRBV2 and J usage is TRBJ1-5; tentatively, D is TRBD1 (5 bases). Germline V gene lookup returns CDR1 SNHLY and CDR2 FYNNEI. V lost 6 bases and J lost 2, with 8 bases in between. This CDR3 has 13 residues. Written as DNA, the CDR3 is TGTGCCAGCAGGGTGGGGGGCAATCAGCCCCAGCATTTT. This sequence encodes CASRVGGNQPQHF.

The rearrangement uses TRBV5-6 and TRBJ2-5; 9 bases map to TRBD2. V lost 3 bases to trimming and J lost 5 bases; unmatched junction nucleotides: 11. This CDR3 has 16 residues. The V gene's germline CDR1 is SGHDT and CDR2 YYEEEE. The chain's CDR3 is CASSSPGTSRQETQYF. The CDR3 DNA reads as TGTGCCAGCAGCTCACCCGGGACTAGCAGGCAGGAGACCCAGTACTTC.

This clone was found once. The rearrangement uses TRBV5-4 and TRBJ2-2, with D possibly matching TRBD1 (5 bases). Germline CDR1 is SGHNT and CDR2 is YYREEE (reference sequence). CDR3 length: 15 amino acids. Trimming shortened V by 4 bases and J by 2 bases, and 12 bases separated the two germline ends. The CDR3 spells CASSIIQENTGELFF. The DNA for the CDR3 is TGTGCCAGCAGCATTATACAGGAAAACACCGGGGAGCTGTTTTTT.

The CDR3 spells CSGVKATSKETQYF. CDR3 coding DNA: TGCAGCGGCGTCAAGGCCACCTCCAAAGAGACCCAGTACTTC. The rearrangement links TRBV29-1 to TRBJ2-5; D gene ambiguous. This CDR3 comprises 14 residues. From germline, CDR1 is SQVTM and CDR2 ANQGSEA. V was clipped by 7 bases and J by 3 bases, with 18 bases between them.

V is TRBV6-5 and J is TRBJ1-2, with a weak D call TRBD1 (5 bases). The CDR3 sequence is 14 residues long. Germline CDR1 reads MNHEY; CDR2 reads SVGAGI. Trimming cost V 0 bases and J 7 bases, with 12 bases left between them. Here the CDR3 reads CASSYSIVGAGYTF. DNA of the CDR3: TGTGCCAGCAGTTACTCGATCGTAGGGGCTGGCTACACCTTC.

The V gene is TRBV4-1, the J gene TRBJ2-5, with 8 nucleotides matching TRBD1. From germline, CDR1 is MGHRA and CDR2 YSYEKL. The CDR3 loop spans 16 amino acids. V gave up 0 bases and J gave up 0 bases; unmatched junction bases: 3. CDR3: CASSQDRDRYQETQYF. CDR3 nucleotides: TGCGCCAGCAGCCAAGATCGGGACAGGTACCAAGAGACCCAGTACTTC.

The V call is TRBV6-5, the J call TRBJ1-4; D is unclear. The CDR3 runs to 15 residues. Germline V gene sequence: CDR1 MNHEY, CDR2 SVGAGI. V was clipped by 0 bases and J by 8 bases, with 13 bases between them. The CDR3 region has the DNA TGTGCCAGCAGTTACTCCGGACGGACGGCCGAAAAACTGTTTTTT. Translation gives CASSYSGRTAEKLFF.